This T cell receptor (beta chain) was identified in a study of T cells in Graves' hyperthyroidism and ophthalmopathy. Remarks on this clonotype: Its antigen is still unknown.

Germline CDR1 SGDLS, CDR2 YYNGEE. Trimming cost V 5 bases and J 0 bases, with 8 bases left between them. The CDR3 loop spans 14 amino acids. General study findings and limits: Blood also contained most expanded thyroid clonotypes above 0.001. Ophthalmopathy was separated from stable hyperthyroidism by a 13 V-J model.

The study excluded patients with uncontrolled infection, other autoimmune disease, pregnancy or lactation. Clinical symptoms, serum thyroxine, TRAb, thyroid ultrasound and orbital computed tomography informed diagnoses. TCR beta CDR3 regions were amplified from RNA. An initial round of RT-PCR targeting the TCR CDR3 relied on the HTBI primer set. TCRdb itself ran the multiplex PCR reads through MiXCR, one entry per CDR3 protein. The data contain more than 550,000 distinct CDR3 sequences, over 40% of them seen just once; the ten biggest clones take up about 7.2%. This sequence originates from an adult man with Graves' disease, either hyperthyroidism or ophthalmopathy (not recorded which). The rearrangement uses TRBV9 and TRBJ1-4; D not certain. Material: peripheral blood or thyroid tissue (not recorded which). In DNA, the CDR3 is TGTGCCAGCAGGGGGAGTACAACTAATGAAAAACTGTTTTTT. Protein product: CASRGSTTNEKLFF.